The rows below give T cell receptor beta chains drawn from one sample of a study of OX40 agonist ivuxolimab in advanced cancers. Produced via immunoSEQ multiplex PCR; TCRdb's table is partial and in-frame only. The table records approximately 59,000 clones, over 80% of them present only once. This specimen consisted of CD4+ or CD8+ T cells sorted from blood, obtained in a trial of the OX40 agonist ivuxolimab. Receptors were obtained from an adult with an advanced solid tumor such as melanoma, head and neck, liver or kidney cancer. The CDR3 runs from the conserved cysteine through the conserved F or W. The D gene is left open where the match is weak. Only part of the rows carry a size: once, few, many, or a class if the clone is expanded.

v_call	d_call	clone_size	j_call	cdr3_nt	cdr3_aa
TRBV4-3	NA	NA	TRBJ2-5	TGCGCCAGCAGCCCCGGCGGGTATCAAGGGCAGTACTTC	CASSPGGYQGQYF
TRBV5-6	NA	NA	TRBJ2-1	TGTGCCAGCAGCTTGGACAGGGATGCCCAATACAATGAGCAGTTCTTC	CASSLDRDAQYNEQFF
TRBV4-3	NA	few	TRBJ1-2	TGCGCCAGCAGCCAAGATGCAAGAGGCTACACCTTC	CASSQDARGYTF
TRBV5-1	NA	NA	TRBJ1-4	TGCGCCAGCAGCTTGGGAAATGGGGGGTCGAGAGAAAAACTGTTTTTT	CASSLGNGGSREKLFF
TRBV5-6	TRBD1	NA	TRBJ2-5	TGTGCCAGCAGCTGGATGACAGGGTTCCAAGAGACCCAGTACTTC	CASSWMTGFQETQYF
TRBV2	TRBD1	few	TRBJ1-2	TGTGCCAGCATACGGACAGGGGGCCGAACTAACTATGGCTACACCTTC	CASIRTGGRTNYGYTF
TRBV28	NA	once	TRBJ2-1	TGTGCCAGCAGTTTATGGGACTACGAATCCAATGAGCAGTTCTTC	CASSLWDYESNEQFF
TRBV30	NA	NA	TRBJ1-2	TGTGCCTGGACGCCTGTGGGGGGCGGGAGGGATGGCTACACCTTC	CAWTPVGGGRDGYTF
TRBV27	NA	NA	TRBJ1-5	TGTGCCAGCAGTTTCGGGGAAAATCAGCCCCAGCATTTT	CASSFGENQPQHF
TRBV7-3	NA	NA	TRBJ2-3	TGTGCCAGCAGCTCCCAAACGTCGGCAGATACGCAGTATTTT	CASSSQTSADTQYF
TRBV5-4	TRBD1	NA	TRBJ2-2	TGTGCCAGCAGCTTTGACAGGGCGAACACCGGGGAGCTGTTTTTT	CASSFDRANTGELFF
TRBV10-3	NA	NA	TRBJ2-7	TGTGCCATCGTCTGGCAGAACTACGAGCAGTACTTC	CAIVWQNYEQYF
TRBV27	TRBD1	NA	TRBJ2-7	TGTGCCAGCAGTCTAACCGGGACAGGTGGCCACGAGCAGTACTTC	CASSLTGTGGHEQYF
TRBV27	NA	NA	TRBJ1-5	TGTGCCAGCGGTTCCCAGGTCAATCAGCCCCAGCATTTT	CASGSQVNQPQHF
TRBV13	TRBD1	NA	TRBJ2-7	TGTGCCAGCAGCTCCTCGACAGGGTTTAAGAACGAGCAGTACTTC	CASSSSTGFKNEQYF
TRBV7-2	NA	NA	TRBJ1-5	TGTGCCAGCAGCTTAGGGGGAGGACTTGGGCGCAATCAGCCCCAGCATTTT	CASSLGGGLGRNQPQHF
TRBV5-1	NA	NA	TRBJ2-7	TGCGCCAGCAGCTTAGGGGGTGAGCAGTACTTC	CASSLGGEQYF
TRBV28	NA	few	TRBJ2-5	TGTGCCAGCAGTCGAGGGGCTACTAACCTCCAAGAGACCCAGTACTTC	CASSRGATNLQETQYF
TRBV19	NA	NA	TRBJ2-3	TGTGCCAGTACCCTATGGGGCCCGGGACGCCATCCGCAGTATTTT	CASTLWGPGRHPQYF
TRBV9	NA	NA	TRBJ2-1	TGTGCCAGCAGCGCCAGGGACCCAAGTGTAGACAATGAGCAGTTCTTC	CASSARDPSVDNEQFF
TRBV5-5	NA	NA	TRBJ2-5	TGTGCCAGCAGCTTGGGTCTGGATGGCGAGACCCAGTACTTC	CASSLGLDGETQYF
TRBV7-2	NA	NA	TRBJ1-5	TGTGCCAGCAGCTTAGGCAGGGAGAGTCAGCCCCAGCATTTT	CASSLGRESQPQHF
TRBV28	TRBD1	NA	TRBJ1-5	TGTGCCAGCAGTCAACCGGGACAGGACAATCAGCCCCAGCATTTT	CASSQPGQDNQPQHF
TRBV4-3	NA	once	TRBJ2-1	TGCGCCAGCAGCCAAGTCCGATACCATGAGCAGTTCTTC	CASSQVRYHEQFF
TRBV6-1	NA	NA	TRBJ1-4	TGTGCCAGCAGTGAACCAGGGGATGAAAAACTGTTTTTT	CASSEPGDEKLFF
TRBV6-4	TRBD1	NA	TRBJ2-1	TGTGCCAGCAGTCGGGACAGCTCCTACAATGAGCAGTTCTTC	CASSRDSSYNEQFF
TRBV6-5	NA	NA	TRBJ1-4	TGTGCCAGCAGTTACGGGACACATGAAAAACTGTTTTTT	CASSYGTHEKLFF
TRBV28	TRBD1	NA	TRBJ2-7	TGTGCCAGCAGTTTAGCCCTGGACAGGTCTGGAGAGCAGTACTTC	CASSLALDRSGEQYF
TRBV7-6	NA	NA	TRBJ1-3	TGTGCCAGCAGCTTGGAGGGGGATGGAAACACCATATATTTT	CASSLEGDGNTIYF
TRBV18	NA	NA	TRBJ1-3	TGTGCCAGCTCACCACCGTCGGGGGGCTCTGGAAACACCATATATTTT	CASSPPSGGSGNTIYF
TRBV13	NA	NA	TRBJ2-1	TGTGCCAGCAGTCCCCCAGGGGGGGACTACAATGAGCAGTTCTTC	CASSPPGGDYNEQFF
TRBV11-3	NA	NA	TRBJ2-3	TGTGCCAGCAGCTTCGGGACGGGAGCGGGAGATACGCAGTATTTT	CASSFGTGAGDTQYF
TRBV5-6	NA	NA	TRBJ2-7	TGTGCCAGCACCGTGTTCGGTCGGGAGAAAAGCTACGAGCAGTACTTC	CASTVFGREKSYEQYF
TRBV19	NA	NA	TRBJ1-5	TGTGCCAGTAGTATCCAGAAGGGGTTAATCCAGCCCCAGCATTTT	CASSIQKGLIQPQHF
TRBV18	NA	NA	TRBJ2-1	TGTGCCAGCTCAATAACACAGGCCCGTGGGGAGTTCTTC	CASSITQARGEFF
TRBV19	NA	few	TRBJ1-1	TGTGCCAGTAGTCAGGGGTGGGCTGAAGCTTTCTTT	CASSQGWAEAFF
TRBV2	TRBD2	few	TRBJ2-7	TGTGCCAGCAGTGAAGGGCTAGCGGGAGCCTACGAGCAGTACTTC	CASSEGLAGAYEQYF
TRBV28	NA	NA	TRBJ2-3	TGTGCCAGCAGGACCCGGGACCCAGCTAGCACAGATACGCAGTATTTT	CASRTRDPASTDTQYF
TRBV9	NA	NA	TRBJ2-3	TGTGCCAGCAGCGCCTCGCCCGGGGACATATACACAGATACGCAGTATTTT	CASSASPGDIYTDTQYF
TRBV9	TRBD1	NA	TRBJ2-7	TGTGCCAGCAGCCCAGGGGGCTACGAGCAGTACTTC	CASSPGGYEQYF
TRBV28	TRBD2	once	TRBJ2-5	TGTGCCAGCAGTTCGACTGGACTAGGTGAGACCCAGTACTTC	CASSSTGLGETQYF
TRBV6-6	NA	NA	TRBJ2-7	TGTGCCAGCAGTTACTCTGGGGCGTACGAGCAGTACTTC	CASSYSGAYEQYF